This T cell receptor (beta chain) was documented in a study of shared clonotypes between healthy human individuals. Profiled with immunoSEQ multiplex PCR; TCRdb holds only in-frame clones, not every one. The sample records hundreds of thousands of clones, about two thirds being singletons. Regarding the study as a whole: The sole specimen, blood, was sampled, and tissue repertoires likely differ.

This clone was counted at least ten times. Its antigen is not known. The identical CDR3 is also encoded by other nucleotide sequences in the sample. The source material was memory CD4+ T cells sorted from blood. Indicated subset: CD45RA-negative fraction. The receptor was isolated from a woman aged 30 to 39 in good health.

The CDR3 nucleotides are TGTGCCACCAGCAGAGATGGTGCGGGAAGCTACAATGAGCAGTTCTTC. Translation: CATSRDGAGSYNEQFF. The V and J genes are TRBV15 and TRBJ2-1; perhaps TRBD2 as D (6 bases). The CDR3 consists of 16 residues. Germline V lookup: CDR1 LNHNV, CDR2 YYDKDF (reference sequence). V lost 0 bases to trimming and J lost 3 bases, with 12 bases between them.